This T cell receptor beta chain was sequenced during a study of blood T cell repertoires in COVID-19. In the study overall: Samples representing acute and convalescent COVID-19 were sourced from the United States, Italy and Spain. The analysed material was cDNA or gDNA that came from T cells, B-cell-depleted T cells, or PBMCs.

With 6 bases clipped from V and 4 bases from J, the junction kept 3 bases outside the gene matches. The CDR3 has 13 residues. Per the germline V gene, CDR1 is MNHEY and CDR2 is SMNVEV (reference sequence). Original methodology: From reference gene primer amplification, estimates of nucleated cell counts were derived. The data were produced by immunoSEQ multiplex PCR, yet TCRdb's version contains in-frame clones alone and is incomplete. For V, J and clone size, that table is used; D and trimming come from the DNA. The sample includes over 30,000 clones, almost 90% of them seen just once. This sequence originates from a human donor in a cohort sampled during active COVID-19. This chain connects TRBV27 to TRBJ1-2, with 9 bases that match TRBD1. The specimen sequenced was peripheral blood. CDR3: CASRGGQGYGYTF. CDR3 nucleotides: TGTGCCAGCAGGGGGGGACAGGGCTATGGCTACACCTTC.